The rows below give T cell receptor beta chains drawn from one sample of a study of cytomegalovirus exposure and HLA in healthy donors. TCRdb keeps only in-frame clones here, not all; method: immunoSEQ multiplex PCR. The profile shows about 88,000 clones, over 65% of them singletons. The sequenced sample was PBMCs. The origin of the receptors is a woman aged 18-29 years in good health and CMV-seropositive. CDR3s include the opening cysteine and the closing phenylalanine or tryptophan. The D gene is left open where the match is weak. Not all rows give a size; the values are once, few, many and, for expanded clones, a class.

j_gene | v_gene | d_gene | abundance | CDR3nt | CDR3aa
TRBJ1-5 | TRBV7-2 | NA | NA | TGTGCCAGCAGCCTCCGACTCCGGGGGGATCAGCCCCAGCATTTT | CASSLRLRGDQPQHF
TRBJ2-5 | TRBV14 | NA | NA | TGTGCCAGCAGCCAGGTTTTACCCTTGGAGCAAGAGACCCAGTACTTC | CASSQVLPLEQETQYF
TRBJ1-6 | TRBV1 | NA | NA | TGCACCAGCAGCCTGGGCAGGGGGCCTAATTCACCCCTCCACTTT | CTSSLGRGPNSPLHF
TRBJ2-7 | TRBV7-8 | NA | few | TGTGCCAGCAGCTCCGCGGGTAGGTCTAGCGCCTTAGTCGAGCAGTACTTC | CASSSAGRSSALVEQYF
TRBJ1-2 | TRBV5-8 | NA | NA | TGTGCCAGCAGCTTTACAGTGAACTATGGCTACACCTTC | CASSFTVNYGYTF
TRBJ1-2 | TRBV19 | TRBD1 | NA | TGTGCCAGTAGTGCCGAGGACAGGGGGTATGGCTACACCTTC | CASSAEDRGYGYTF
TRBJ2-2 | TRBV19 | NA | NA | TGTGCCAGTAGTATAGAGGGAGGTCGGACCGGGGAGCTGTTTTTT | CASSIEGGRTGELFF
TRBJ2-3 | TRBV2 | TRBD1 | few | TGTGCCAGCAGCTTTGGGACAGGGAGGACAGATACGCAGTATTTT | CASSFGTGRTDTQYF
TRBJ2-5 | TRBV7-9 | NA | NA | TGTTCCAGCAGCTTGCTCCAGGGTACACAAGAGACCCAGTACTTC | CSSSLLQGTQETQYF
TRBJ2-3 | TRBV7-2 | NA | NA | TGTGCCAGCAGCCAGGGGACATTGGTAGGTGGAGATACGCAGTATTTT | CASSQGTLVGGDTQYF
TRBJ2-4 | TRBV6-1 | TRBD2 | NA | TGTGCCAGCAGTGAAGTAAGGCTAGCGGGAGTACGGTACTTC | CASSEVRLAGVRYF
TRBJ2-2 | TRBV25-1 | TRBD2 | NA | TGTGCCATCAGTAGCGGGAGGGCCCACGGGGAGCTGTTTTTT | CAISSGRAHGELFF
TRBJ2-7 | TRBV9 | TRBD2 | few | TGTGCCAGCAGCGTAGATGATCTAGCGGGAGTGATCTACGAGCAGTACTTC | CASSVDDLAGVIYEQYF
TRBJ2-7 | TRBV9 | TRBD1 | NA | TGTGCCAGCAGCGCCGGGACAGGGGGCAGGCACGAGCAGTACTTC | CASSAGTGGRHEQYF
TRBJ2-1 | TRBV4-3 | NA | few | TGCGCCAGCAGCCAAGAGCGCAATGAGCAGTTCTTC | CASSQERNEQFF
TRBJ1-2 | TRBV28 | NA | NA | TGTGCCAGCAGCCCGGACAGAAGCTACACCTTC | CASSPDRSYTF
TRBJ1-2 | TRBV4-2 | NA | NA | TGTGCCAGCAGCCAAGATCACAGTTCAGGGTATGGCTACACCTTC | CASSQDHSSGYGYTF
TRBJ2-7 | TRBV7-9 | TRBD2 | few | TGTGCCAGCAGCTTAGGCGAGGCTAGCGGCGCCTACGAGCAGTACTTC | CASSLGEASGAYEQYF
TRBJ2-6 | TRBV28 | NA | NA | TGTGCCAGCAGTACTGGGGCCGGATTTTCTGGGGCCAACGTCCTGACTTTC | CASSTGAGFSGANVLTF
TRBJ2-3 | TRBV5-1 | TRBD1 | few | TGCGCCAGCAGTAAGATGGAGACAGGGGGAGTTGTTTTCGATACGCAGTATTTT | CASSKMETGGVVFDTQYF
TRBJ2-1 | TRBV10-3 | TRBD2 | NA | TGTGCCATCAGGCCGGGACTAGCGGGGGGCGAGCAGTTCTTC | CAIRPGLAGGEQFF
TRBJ2-5 | TRBV9 | TRBD2 | NA | TGTGCCAGCAGTCCCGGGACTACACAAGAGACCCAGTACTTC | CASSPGTTQETQYF
TRBJ2-6 | TRBV7-3 | NA | NA | TGTGCCAGCAGCCGTGGGGGCGCTGGGGCCAACGTCCTGACTTTC | CASSRGGAGANVLTF
TRBJ1-6 | TRBV5-1 | NA | NA | TGCGCCAGCAGCTTGGATCTGGGAGGGGTGAGCTCCTATAATTCACCCCTCCACTTT | CASSLDLGGVSSYNSPLHF
TRBJ1-5 | TRBV27 | NA | NA | TGTGCCAGCAGTCGGTGGCAGGGGAATCAGCCCCAGCATTTT | CASSRWQGNQPQHF
TRBJ1-1 | TRBV9 | TRBD1 | NA | TGTGCCAGCAGCGGCGACAGGGGGCTGAATACTGAAGCTTTCTTT | CASSGDRGLNTEAFF
TRBJ1-2 | TRBV9 | NA | NA | TGTGCCAGCTCCGCGGGACGCGAGGATGGCTACACCTTC | CASSAGREDGYTF
TRBJ1-5 | TRBV27 | NA | NA | TGTGCCAGCAGCCTCGAGGGGGTCAATCAGCCCCAGCATTTT | CASSLEGVNQPQHF
TRBJ2-5 | TRBV7-2 | NA | NA | TGTGCCAGCAGCTTAGGCAGGGCTGAGACCCAGTACTTC | CASSLGRAETQYF
TRBJ1-1 | TRBV4-3 | NA | NA | TGCGCCAGCAGCCAAGACCCCAGAGGCGCTGAAGCTTTCTTT | CASSQDPRGAEAFF
TRBJ2-7 | TRBV7-9 | NA | NA | TGTGCCAGCAGCTCCCCTTGGCGGGACCCTTACGAGCAGTACTTC | CASSSPWRDPYEQYF
TRBJ1-1 | TRBV5-1 | NA | NA | TGCGCCAGCAGCTTGTTCGGGAACACTGAAGCTTTCTTT | CASSLFGNTEAFF
TRBJ1-3 | TRBV7-9 | TRBD1 | NA | TGTGCCAGCAGCTTAGAAACAGGGGCTGGAAACACCATATATTTT | CASSLETGAGNTIYF
TRBJ2-6 | TRBV9 | NA | NA | TGTGCCAGCAGCGTAGGCAGTACAAGCTCTGGGGCCAACGTCCTGACTTTC | CASSVGSTSSGANVLTF
TRBJ2-1 | TRBV5-1 | TRBD2 | NA | TGCGCCAGCAGCTTGGGCGCGGGAGCACCGGACAATGAGCAGTTCTTC | CASSLGAGAPDNEQFF
TRBJ2-5 | TRBV7-7 | NA | NA | TGTGCTAGCAGCCAGAGGTCCGGACTAACCGAGACCCAGTACTTC | CASSQRSGLTETQYF
TRBJ2-7 | TRBV30 | NA | NA | TGTGCCTGGGCCCACAGTAGGGAGCAGTACTTC | CAWAHSREQYF
TRBJ2-1 | TRBV2 | NA | NA | TGTGCCAGCAGTGGTGGCGCGGGGAAAATAAATGAGCAGTTCTTC | CASSGGAGKINEQFF
TRBJ2-2 | TRBV5-1 | NA | NA | TGCGCCAGCAGCTCGACTACCACCGGGGAGCTGTTTTTT | CASSSTTTGELFF
TRBJ2-6 | TRBV28 | NA | few | TGTGCCAGCAGGCCCCCTAGCTATGGGGCCAACGTCCTGACTTTC | CASRPPSYGANVLTF
TRBJ1-2 | TRBV5-8 | NA | NA | TGTGCCAGCAGCTTGAGACAGATCTATGGCTACACCTTC | CASSLRQIYGYTF
TRBJ2-3 | TRBV19 | NA | NA | TGTGCCAGTAGTGTCGCAGGGGGAGGAGTAGGAGATACGCAGTATTTT | CASSVAGGGVGDTQYF
TRBJ2-7 | TRBV5-1 | TRBD1 | NA | TGCGCCAGCAGCCGAGACAGGGGCTACGAGCAGTACTTC | CASSRDRGYEQYF
TRBJ2-7 | TRBV2 | NA | once | TGTGCCAGCAGGGGCAGGGATATTGGCGAGCAGTACTTC | CASRGRDIGEQYF
TRBJ1-3 | TRBV5-1 | NA | NA | TGCGCCAGCAGCCAGGGTTCTGGAAACACCATATATTTT | CASSQGSGNTIYF
TRBJ1-1 | TRBV18 | NA | NA | TGTGCCAGCTCAAAACAGAGGGCGGCGAACACTGAAGCTTTCTTT | CASSKQRAANTEAFF